This entry concerns a single T cell receptor (beta chain). Its antigen is as yet unknown. Germline values: CDR1 SEHNR, CDR2 FQNEAQ (reference sequence). There are 15 residues in the CDR3. The V gene lost 5 bases and the J gene lost 1 base, with 14 bases spanning the gap. The data were obtained in a study of T cell repertoires in cytomegalovirus infection. General study points: There were HLA-C-restricted CMV-specific TCR beta clonotypes dominating the ex vivo response. Pooled public TCR beta family frequency picked out CMV carriers with the relevant HLA.

In TCRdb, the reads were re-called with MiXCR into one record per CDR3 protein. The sample yields approximately 990,000 distinct CDR3 sequences, roughly 30% seen once. This specimen was cultured CD8+ T cells from PBMCs, taken from culture after CMV antigen stimulation. This clonotype was obtained from a human donor in good health (CMV status not recorded). Some clones in this sample may be carry-over from other donors' samples. The chain uses TRBV7-9 and TRBJ1-1, with a weak D call TRBD1 (6 bases). This CDR3 is CASSPSAGANTEAFF. The CDR3 DNA follows: TGTGCCAGCAGCCCCTCAGCGGGGGCGAACACTGAAGCTTTCTTT. Together with reference TRBV7-9 and TRBJ1-1, the CDR3 gives the full variable domain: DTGVSQNPRHKITKRGQNVTFRCDPISEHNRLYWYRQTLGQGPEFLTYFQNEAQLEKSRLLSDRFSAERPKGSFSTLEIQRTEQGDSAMYLCASSPSAGANTEAFFGQGTRLTVV.